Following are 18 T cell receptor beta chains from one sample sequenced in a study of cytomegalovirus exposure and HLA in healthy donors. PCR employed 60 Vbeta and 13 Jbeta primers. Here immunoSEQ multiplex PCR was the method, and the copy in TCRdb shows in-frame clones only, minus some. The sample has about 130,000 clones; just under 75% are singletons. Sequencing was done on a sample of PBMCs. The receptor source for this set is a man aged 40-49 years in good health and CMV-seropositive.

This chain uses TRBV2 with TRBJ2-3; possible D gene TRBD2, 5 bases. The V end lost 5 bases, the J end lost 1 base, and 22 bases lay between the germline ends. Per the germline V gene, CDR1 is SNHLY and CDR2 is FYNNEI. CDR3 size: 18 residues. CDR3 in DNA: TGTGCCAGCAGTCCCGGGATCAGAAGGAATGACCGCACAGATACGCAGTATTTT. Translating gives CASSPGIRRNDRTDTQYF.

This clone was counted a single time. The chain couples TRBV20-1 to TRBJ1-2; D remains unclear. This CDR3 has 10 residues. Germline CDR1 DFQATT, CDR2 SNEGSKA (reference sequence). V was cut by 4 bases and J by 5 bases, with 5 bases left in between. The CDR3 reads CSAILYGYTF. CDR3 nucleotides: TGCAGTGCTATACTATATGGCTACACCTTC.

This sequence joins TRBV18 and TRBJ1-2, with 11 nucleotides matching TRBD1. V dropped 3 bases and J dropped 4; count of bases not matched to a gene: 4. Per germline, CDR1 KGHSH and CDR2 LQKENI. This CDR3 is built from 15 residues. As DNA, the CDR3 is TGTGCCAGCTCACCGGGACAGGGGGTCTCCTATGGCTACACCTTC. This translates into CASSPGQGVSYGYTF.

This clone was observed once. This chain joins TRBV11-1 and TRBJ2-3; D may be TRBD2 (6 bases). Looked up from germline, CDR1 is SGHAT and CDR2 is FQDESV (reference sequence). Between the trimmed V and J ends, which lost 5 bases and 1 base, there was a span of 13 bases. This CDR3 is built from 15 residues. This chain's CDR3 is CASSVGEVGTDTQYF. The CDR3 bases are TGTGCCAGCAGCGTAGGGGAGGTCGGCACAGATACGCAGTATTTT.

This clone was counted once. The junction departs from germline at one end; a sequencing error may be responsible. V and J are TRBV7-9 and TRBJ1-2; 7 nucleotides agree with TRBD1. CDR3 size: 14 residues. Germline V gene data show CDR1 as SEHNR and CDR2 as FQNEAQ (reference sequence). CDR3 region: CSSQSGTEIYGYTF. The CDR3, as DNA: TGTTCCAGCCAGTCGGGGACAGAGATCTATGGCTACACCTTC. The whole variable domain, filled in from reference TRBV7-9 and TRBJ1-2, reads DTGVSQNPRHKITKRGQNVTFRCDPISEHNRLYWYRQTLGQGPEFLTYFQNEAQLEKSRLLSDRFSAERPKGSFSTLEIQRTEQGDSAMYLCSSQSGTEIYGYTFGSGTRLTVV.

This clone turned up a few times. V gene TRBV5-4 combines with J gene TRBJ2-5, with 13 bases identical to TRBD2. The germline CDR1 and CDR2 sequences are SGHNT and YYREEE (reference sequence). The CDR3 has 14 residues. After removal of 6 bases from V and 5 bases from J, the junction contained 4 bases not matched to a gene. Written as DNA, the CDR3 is TGTGCCAGCACCGGACTAGCGGGGGCGGAGACCCAGTACTTC. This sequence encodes CASTGLAGAETQYF.

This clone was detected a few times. The CDR3 loop reads CASSLGSAGANQPQHF. The DNA of the CDR3 is TGTGCCAGCAGCTTAGGGTCCGCAGGGGCCAATCAGCCCCAGCATTTT. The genes are TRBV7-8 and TRBJ1-5, with a weak D call TRBD1 (6 bases). V dropped 1 base and J dropped 3 bases, with 13 bases sitting between them. CDR1 and CDR2 from the germline V gene are SGHVS and FQNEAQ. This CDR3 comprises 16 residues.

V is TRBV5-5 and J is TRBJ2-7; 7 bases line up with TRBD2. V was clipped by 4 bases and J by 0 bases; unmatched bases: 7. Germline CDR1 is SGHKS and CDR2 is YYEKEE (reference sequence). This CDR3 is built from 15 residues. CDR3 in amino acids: CASSLKTSSSYEQYF. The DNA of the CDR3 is TGTGCCAGCAGCCTGAAGACTAGCAGCTCCTACGAGCAGTACTTC.

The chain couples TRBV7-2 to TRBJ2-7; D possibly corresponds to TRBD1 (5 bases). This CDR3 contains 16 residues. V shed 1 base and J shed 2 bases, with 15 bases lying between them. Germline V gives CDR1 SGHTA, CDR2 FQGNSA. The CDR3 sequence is CASSLVVRTPTYEQYF. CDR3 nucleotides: TGTGCCAGCAGCTTAGTAGTCCGGACACCTACCTACGAGCAGTACTTC. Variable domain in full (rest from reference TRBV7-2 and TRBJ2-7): GAGVSQSPSNKVTEKGKDVELRCDPISGHTALYWYRQSLGQGLEFLIYFQGNSAPDKSGLPSDRFSAERTGGSVSTLTIQRTQQEDSAVYLCASSLVVRTPTYEQYFGPGTRLTVT.

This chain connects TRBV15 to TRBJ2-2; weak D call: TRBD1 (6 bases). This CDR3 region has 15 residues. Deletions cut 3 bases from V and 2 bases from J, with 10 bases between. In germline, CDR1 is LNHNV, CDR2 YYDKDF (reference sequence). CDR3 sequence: CATSRRDTNTGELFF. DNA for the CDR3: TGTGCCACCAGCAGGAGGGACACCAACACCGGGGAGCTGTTTTTT.

The CDR3 sequence: CASSVGYSGGAVDGGELFF. The CDR3 nucleotides are TGTGCCAGCAGCGTAGGTTATAGCGGGGGGGCCGTTGACGGCGGGGAGCTGTTTTTT. This chain uses TRBV9 with TRBJ2-2; 11 bases agree with TRBD2. Germline-derived CDR1 and CDR2 are SGDLS and YYNGEE. V lost 0 bases, J lost 7 bases, and 14 bases stayed unmatched. The CDR3 is made up of 19 amino acids.

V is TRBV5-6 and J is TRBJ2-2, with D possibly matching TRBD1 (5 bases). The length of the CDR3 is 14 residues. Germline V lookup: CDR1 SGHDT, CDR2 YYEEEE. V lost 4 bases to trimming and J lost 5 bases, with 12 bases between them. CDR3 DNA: TGTGCCAGCAGCGCCAGGGTAGGAACCGGGGAGCTGTTTTTT. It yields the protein CASSARVGTGELFF.

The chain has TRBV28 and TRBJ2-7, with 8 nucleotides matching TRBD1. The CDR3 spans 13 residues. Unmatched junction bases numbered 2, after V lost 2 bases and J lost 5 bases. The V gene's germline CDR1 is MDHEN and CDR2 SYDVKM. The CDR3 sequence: CASSLQGAHEQYF. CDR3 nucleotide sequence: TGTGCCAGCAGTTTACAGGGGGCGCACGAGCAGTACTTC.

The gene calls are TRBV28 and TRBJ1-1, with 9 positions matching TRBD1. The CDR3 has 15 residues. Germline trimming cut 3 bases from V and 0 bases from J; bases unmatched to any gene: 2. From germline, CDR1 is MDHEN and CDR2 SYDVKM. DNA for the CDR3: TGTGCCAGCAGTTTGGGACAGGGCGTGAACACTGAAGCTTTCTTT. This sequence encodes CASSLGQGVNTEAFF.

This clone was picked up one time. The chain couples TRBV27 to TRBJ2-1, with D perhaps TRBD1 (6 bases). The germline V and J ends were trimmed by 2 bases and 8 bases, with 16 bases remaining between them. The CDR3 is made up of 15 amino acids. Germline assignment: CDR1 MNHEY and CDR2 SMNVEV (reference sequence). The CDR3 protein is CASSLRTASPHEQFF. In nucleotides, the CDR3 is TGTGCCAGCAGTTTAAGGACAGCGTCTCCCCATGAGCAGTTCTTC.

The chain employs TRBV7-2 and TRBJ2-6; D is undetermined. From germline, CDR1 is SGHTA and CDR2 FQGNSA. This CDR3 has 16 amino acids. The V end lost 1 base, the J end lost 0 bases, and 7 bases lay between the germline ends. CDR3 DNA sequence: TGTGCCAGCAGCTTAGACTTTCTCTCTGGGGCCAACGTCCTGACTTTC. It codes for CASSLDFLSGANVLTF.

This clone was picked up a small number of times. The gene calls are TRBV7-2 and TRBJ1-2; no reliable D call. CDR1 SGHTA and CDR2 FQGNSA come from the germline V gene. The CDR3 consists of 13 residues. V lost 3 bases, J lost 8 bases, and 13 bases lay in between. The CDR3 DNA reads TGTGCCAGCAGCTTGAGGCAGAGCCGAGGCTACACCTTC. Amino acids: CASSLRQSRGYTF.

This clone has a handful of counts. The CDR3, as DNA: TGTGCCAGCAGCCCCGGACTAGCGGGAGTGTACGAGCAGTACTTC. Its protein product is CASSPGLAGVYEQYF. The rearrangement joins TRBV6-5 to TRBJ2-7; TRBD2 agrees at 13 bases. Germline values: CDR1 MNHEY, CDR2 SVGAGI. The V gene end was trimmed by 6 bases and the J gene end by 4 bases; junction bases not matched to a gene: 6. CDR3 length equals 15 residues.